This TCR beta chain is drawn from a study of T-cell reconstitution after alpha-beta-depleted transplantation in children. Points on this clonotype: Its antigen is currently unknown.

Regarding the study as a whole: Several hundred rapidly expanded clones from non-depleted graft cells reportedly supplied alpha-beta T cells about two months post-transplant.

A TCRbeta library incorporating unique molecular identifiers was prepared. TCRdb reprocessed the PCR reads with MiXCR, giving one entry per CDR3 protein. Among approximately 400,000 distinct CDR3 sequences listed, 15% to 20% were seen once. The CDR3 is 15 amino acids. V lost 6 bases to trimming and J lost 7 bases, with 20 bases between them. The chain recombines TRBV12-3 or TRBV12-4 with TRBJ2-3; D may be TRBD2 (5 bases). The sample in question was PBMCs, mostly from graft donor cells, obtained 360 days after TCRalphabeta/CD19-depleted stem cell transplant. This sequence originates from a boy less than two years old who had a stem cell transplant for Wiskott-Aldrich syndrome, so the T cells may come from the graft donor. The CDR3 sequence is CASSRSGREIHTQYF. The CDR3 coding sequence is TGTGCCAGCAGCCGGTCAGGACGGGAAATCCATACGCAGTATTTT.